The 7 T cell receptor beta chains in this list originate from one sample, sequenced in a study of cytomegalovirus exposure and HLA in healthy donors. Primers: 60 Vbeta forward and 13 Jbeta reverse. TCRdb's copy holds only in-frame clones and misses some; the assay was immunoSEQ multiplex PCR. The data show roughly 160,000 clones, with 80% to 90% seen just once and 6.5% to 7.5% held by the top ten. Sequencing was performed on PBMCs. Every receptor here comes from a woman in her twenties or thirties in good health and CMV-seropositive.

This chain links TRBV7-8 with TRBJ2-7; a possible D gene is TRBD1 (5 bases). The germline CDR1 and CDR2 sequences are SGHVS and FQNEAQ. V was clipped by 2 bases and J by 0 bases, with 14 bases between them. The CDR3 length is 16 residues. Written as DNA, the CDR3 is TGTGCCAGCAGCTTAATCGACAGAGAATTCTCCTACGAGCAGTACTTC. Its protein is CASSLIDREFSYEQYF.

This chain links TRBV30 with TRBJ2-5; 8 bases align to TRBD1. The length of the CDR3 is 16 residues. Germline V gene lookup returns CDR1 GTSNPN and CDR2 SVGIG (reference sequence). V dropped 1 base and J dropped 1; count of bases not matched to a gene: 8. This CDR3 reads CAWSGRGRGLQETQYF. Here the CDR3 DNA reads TGTGCCTGGAGTGGGAGGGGCAGGGGGCTCCAAGAGACCCAGTACTTC.

This chain connects TRBV4-2 to TRBJ2-3; weak D call: TRBD2 (5 bases). Germline-derived CDR1 and CDR2 are LGHNA and YNFKEQ. With 1 base removed from V and 7 bases from J, the gap between germline ends came to 15 bases. CDR3 length: 15 amino acids. CDR3 sequence reads: CASSQVSLGVNTQYF. The DNA for the CDR3 is TGTGCCAGCAGCCAAGTAAGCCTGGGAGTGAATACGCAGTATTTT.

CDR3 sequence (DNA): TGTGCCAGCAGCGTAGGTGGAGGGGAGGGCAATCAGCCCCAGCATTTT. Translated, it gives CASSVGGGEGNQPQHF. This chain links TRBV9 with TRBJ1-5, with D maybe TRBD1 (5 bases). CDR3 length equals 16 residues. The V gene lost 0 bases and the J gene lost 2 bases, with 12 bases spanning the gap. Per the germline V gene, CDR1 is SGDLS and CDR2 is YYNGEE.

This chain links TRBV2 with TRBJ1-2; a weak D match, TRBD1 (6 bases). This CDR3 has 19 amino acids. V lost 2 bases to trimming and J lost 1 base, with 23 bases between them. CDR1 and CDR2 from the germline V gene are SNHLY and FYNNEI. CDR3 nucleotides: TGTGCCAGCAGTGAATGGGCGGGGGGCCGGTCAGGCGATAACTATGGCTACACCTTC. Protein: CASSEWAGGRSGDNYGYTF.

This clone was seen a few times. The chain has TRBV10-3 and TRBJ1-1; TRBD1 is a possible D gene (6 bases). Trimming removed 6 bases at V and 9 bases at J, with 14 bases between. The germline gives CDR1 ENHRY, CDR2 SYGVKD. The CDR3 extends over 12 amino acids. In nucleotides, the CDR3 is TGTGCCATCAGCGGTTCCGGGACACAAGCTTTCTTT. As protein: CAISGSGTQAFF.

The chain recombines TRBV5-1 with TRBJ1-1; D is perhaps TRBD1 (5 bases). CDR1 is SGHRS and CDR2 is YFSETQ in the germline V gene. This CDR3 region has 16 residues. V was trimmed by 0 bases and J by 3 bases, leaving 15 bases between them. CDR3 DNA sequence: TGCGCCAGCAGCTTGGCCAACGGGGGGGTTCACACTGAAGCTTTCTTT. Translation gives CASSLANGGVHTEAFF. Combining the CDR3 with reference TRBV5-1 and TRBJ1-1 gives the whole variable domain KAGVTQTPRYLIKTRGQQVTLSCSPISGHRSVSWYQQTPGQGLQFLFEYFSETQRNKGNFPGRFSGRQFSNSRSEMNVSTLELGDSALYLCASSLANGGVHTEAFFGQGTRLTVV.